This entry lists 10 T cell receptor beta chains sequenced from one sample in a study of T cells in women clearing cervical HPV infection. Clones were read by immunoSEQ multiplex PCR, and TCRdb kept only the in-frame ones, dropping some. The sample's table shows 20,000 to 25,000 clones. Sequenced input: blood buffy coat. The receptors come from a woman between 18 and 69 years old with a cervical HPV16 infection that either progressed to CIN3+ or cleared (not recorded which).

Of note for this clone: The observed sequence ends 3 residues before the CDR3 terminus, with the missing tail filled in from the germline J gene. The chain couples TRBV20-1 to TRBJ1-1; D perhaps matches TRBD1 (6 bases). This CDR3 has 12 residues. The germline CDR1 and CDR2 sequences are DFQATT and SNEGSKA (reference sequence). CDR3 in amino acids: CSASRQGHEAFF. Partial CDR3 DNA: TGCAGTGCTAGTCGGCAGGGACACGAA.

In regard to this clone: The read gets to within 3 residues of the CDR3 end, and the germline J gene fills in the rest. V usage is TRBV7-6 and J usage is TRBJ1-2; tentative D call: TRBD1 (5 bases). V lost 5 bases and J lost 1, with 17 bases in between. The CDR3 loop spans 16 amino acids. Germline lookup yields CDR1 SGHVS and CDR2 FNYEAQ. CDR3 bases read: TGTGCCAGCAGCCCCTACTTAACGGGGGTTAACTATGGC. Its translation is CASSPYLTGVNYG. The full-length CDR3 reads as CASSPYLTGVNYGYTF.

Notes on this clone: The read ends 3 residues before the CDR3 terminus; that terminus is restored from the germline J gene. The chain joins TRBV7-9 to TRBJ1-2; D remains ambiguous. This CDR3 is 15 amino acids long. Germline V gene data show CDR1 as SEHNR and CDR2 as FQNEAQ (reference sequence). CDR3 region: CASSFRTSNYNDYTF. CDR3 DNA (partial): TGTGCCAGCAGCTTCAGGACTAGTAACTACAATGAC.

Comments on this clone: The DNA ends 3 residues before the CDR3 does, and the rest of the CDR3 is filled in from the germline J gene. V usage is TRBV10-3 and J usage is TRBJ2-3, with 9 bases lining up with TRBD2. Germline loops: CDR1 ENHRY, CDR2 SYGVKD. V dropped 5 bases and J dropped 6; count of bases not matched to a gene: 6. CDR3 size: 14 residues. CDR3 DNA, as far as it was read: TGTGCCATCAGTAGAGCGGGGGGAGGTGATACG. Residues: CAISRAGGGDT. The entire CDR3 is CAISRAGGGDTQYF.

Note on this clone: The CDR3 end is not reached by the read, which stops 3 residues before it; the germline J gene fills it in. V usage is TRBV11-3 and J usage is TRBJ2-7; 12 bases match TRBD2. J was trimmed by 5 bases and V by 4 bases; bases with no gene match: 6. CDR1 is SGHNT, CDR2 YENEEA, per germline. The CDR3 runs to 15 residues. CDR3: CASSSPTSGSHEQYF. The part of the CDR3 DNA that was read is TGTGCCAGCAGCTCACCGACTAGCGGGAGCCACGAG.

About this clone itself: Read sequence stops 3 residues before the CDR3 end, and the germline J gene provides the missing end. The V and J genes are TRBV5-6 and TRBJ1-1; the D is unclear. Germline assignment: CDR1 SGHDT and CDR2 YYEEEE. With 4 bases removed from V and 7 bases from J, the gap between germline ends came to 14 bases. This CDR3 is built from 13 residues. The CDR3 sequence is CASSLRHEIEAFF. Incomplete CDR3 DNA: TGTGCCAGCAGCCTCCGACACGAGATTGAA.

About this clone itself: The read stops 3 residues short of the end of the CDR3; the missing end is completed from the germline J gene. The rearrangement joins TRBV19 to TRBJ1-2; TRBD1 aligns across 10 bases. This CDR3 has 14 amino acids. CDR1 is LNHDA, CDR2 SQIVND, per germline (reference sequence). The CDR3 spells CASSLTGGMKNYTF. CDR3 DNA, as far as it was read: TGTGCCAGTAGTCTGACAGGGGGCATGAAAAAC.

In regard to this clone: The missing CDR3 end, 3 residues past where the read stops, is filled in from the germline J gene. The chain employs TRBV19 and TRBJ2-1; 7 positions match TRBD1. V was clipped by 3 bases and J by 2 bases; unmatched bases: 4. This CDR3 is built from 15 residues. Germline V gives CDR1 LNHDA, CDR2 SQIVND (reference sequence). CDR3 DNA, as far as it was read: TGTGCCAGTAGTATGAGAGGGGGCGCCTACAATGAG. Protein sequence: CASSMRGGAYNE. The full-length CDR3 reads as CASSMRGGAYNEQFF.

In the case of this clone: The CDR3 end lies 3 residues beyond the end of the read and is filled in from the germline J gene. This chain links TRBV7-2 with TRBJ2-2; weak D call: TRBD2 (5 bases). The CDR3 loop spans 15 amino acids. CDR1 is SGHTA, CDR2 FQGNSA, per germline. The V end was cut by 5 bases, the J end by 7 bases, with 17 bases between. The DNA read from the CDR3 is TGTGCCAGCAGCGCCCGACTAAAGGGAAGCGGGGAG. Encoded protein: CASSARLKGSGE. The whole CDR3 protein reads CASSARLKGSGELFF. The full variable domain, its missing parts supplied by reference TRBV7-2 and TRBJ2-2, is GAGVSQSPSNKVTEKGKDVELRCDPISGHTALYWYRQSLGQGLEFLIYFQGNSAPDKSGLPSDRFSAERTGGSVSTLTIQRTQQEDSAVYLCASSARLKGSGELFFGEGSRLTVL.

About this clone itself: The read stops 3 residues short of the end of the CDR3; the missing end is completed from the germline J gene. V and J are TRBV5-1 and TRBJ2-1; the match to TRBD2 covers 9 bases. The CDR3 length is 14 residues. V shed 4 bases, J shed 8 bases, and the junction held 7 bases outside the gene matches. Per germline, CDR1 SGHRS and CDR2 YFSETQ. The CDR3 is CASSLAQRGDEQFF. The part of the CDR3 DNA that was read is TGCGCCAGCAGCCTGGCCCAGCGGGGGGATGAG.